This TCR beta chain came from a study of shared clonotypes between healthy human individuals. Whole-study findings and limits: Sorted-subset sequencing was shown by rarefaction to be incomplete despite large depth. Relative to clonotypes present in all four donors, those not shared had lower generation probabilities. Apart from blood, nothing was sampled; tissue repertoires likely differ.

Terminally differentiated effector memory CD45RA+ cells were excluded from the naive CD8 cells, which were CD45RO-negative and positively selected for CCR7. Details on this clone: Its cognate antigen is unknown.

Genomic DNA per cell subset filled all wells of several immunoSEQ plates. Assay: immunoSEQ multiplex PCR; the TCRdb copy retains only in-frame clones and omits some. The table has around 2,000,000 clones, around 93% seen once. Sequenced: naive CD8+ T cells from PBMCs. The receptor comes from a young man in good health. Some clones in this sample may be carry-over from other donors' samples.

The CDR3 region has the DNA TGTGCCAGCACCCAGGGTCCAGCCGTCGAGCAGTACTTC. Its translation is CASTQGPAVEQYF. The V gene is TRBV6-6, the J gene TRBJ2-7, with a tentative D call TRBD1 (5 bases). Germline V lookup: CDR1 MNHNY, CDR2 SVGAGI (reference sequence). Deletions cut 7 bases from V and 6 bases from J, with 16 bases between. The CDR3 is 13 residues long.